Here is one TCR beta chain with its context. Its target is unknown. 60 Vbeta and 13 Jbeta primers were used in PCR. The table came from immunoSEQ multiplex PCR; TCRdb's copy has only in-frame clones and leaves some out. The sample carries around 150,000 clones, 82% recorded once. V was shortened by 4 bases and J by 6 bases, with 11 bases between the two germline ends. This CDR3 comprises 12 residues. Germline-derived CDR1 and CDR2 are SQVTM and ANQGSEA. This sample is drawn from a study of cytomegalovirus exposure and HLA in healthy donors. Whole-study results and caveats: In an earlier analysis, in under 700 donors, most V segments appeared productive either ~87% or ~30% of the time. CMV serostatus was the only recorded immune exposure for donors. In a later analysis, most CMV-associated TCR beta chains appeared HLA-restricted. The HLA-A and HLA-B alleles of most subjects were reportedly predicted accurately from TCR beta sequences.

This TCR came from a girl aged 5-17 years in good health and CMV-seropositive. The sample was PBMCs. The V call is TRBV29-1, the J call TRBJ2-3; the D gene is possibly TRBD2 (5 bases). This chain's CDR3 is CSVVLGADTQYF. The CDR3, as DNA: TGCAGCGTTGTTCTGGGAGCCGATACGCAGTATTTT.